This record covers a single T cell receptor (beta chain). Antigen unknown. This entry comes from a study of CXCR3-negative and CXCR3-positive naive CD8 T cells. It was by 5' RACE with UMI labels that the TRB cDNA libraries were prepared. TCRdb reprocessed the 5' RACE reads and stores each CDR3 protein as one record, lacking DNA. The sample totals over 150,000 distinct CDR3 sequences. Definition of naive CD8+ T cells rested on a CD45RO-CCR7+CD27+CD95- profile. Germline CDR1 and CDR2: LNHNV and YYDKDF (reference sequence). The CDR3 has 16 residues. Study-wide findings and caveats: CXCR3-positive naive cells had more hydrophobic TRB CDR3s than CXCR3-negative naive cells.

The sequencing input was naive CXCR3+ CD8+ T cells from blood. Subset in this sample: CD45RO-CCR7+CD27+CD95- naive CD8+ T cells expressing CXCR3 (TNR3+). The receptor was derived from a human donor in good health. Some clones in this sample may be carry-over from other donors' samples. The rearrangement links TRBV15 to TRBJ2-5; TCRdb picks TRBD1, but there is no DNA to check that call. The chain's CDR3 is CATSVRFGELPETQYF.